This TCR beta chain came from a study of cytomegalovirus exposure and HLA in healthy donors. The PCR had 60 Vbeta and 13 Jbeta primers. Measured with immunoSEQ multiplex PCR; TCRdb has only the in-frame clones, and not every one. This table has about 110,000 clones, around 85% appearing once. The CDR3 has 13 residues. Germline V gives CDR1 SGHNT, CDR2 YYREEE (reference sequence). Trimming stripped 4 bases from V and 1 base from J, with 8 bases between. The sequence was obtained from a man aged 40-49 years in good health and CMV-seronegative. This chain uses TRBV5-4 with TRBJ1-1; D is ambiguous. Sequencing input: PBMCs. CDR3 DNA sequence: TGTGCCAGCAGCCCCCGGGGGAACACTGAAGCTTTCTTT. This gives the protein CASSPRGNTEAFF.